The sequence of this TCR beta chain was determined in a study of OX40 agonist ivuxolimab in advanced cancers. Assay: immunoSEQ multiplex PCR; the TCRdb copy retains only in-frame clones and omits some. The data show approximately 55,000 clones, about nine tenths seen once. The CDR3 has 14 amino acids. V was clipped by 3 bases and J by 4 bases; unmatched bases: 3. Germline CDR1 SNHLY, CDR2 FYNNEI. The sequencing used CD4+ or CD8+ T cells sorted from blood, collected in a trial of the OX40 agonist ivuxolimab. The TCR was taken from an adult with an advanced solid tumor such as melanoma, head and neck, liver or kidney cancer. The J gene is TRBJ1-5, the V gene TRBV2; TRBD1 aligns across 7 bases. In DNA form, the CDR3 reads TGTGCCAGCAGTGACCAGACAGGGAATCAGCCCCAGCATTTT. Translating it yields CASSDQTGNQPQHF.